The 4 T cell receptor beta chains below were found in one sample sequenced in a study of blood T cells in healthy people across ages. Through a sample-barcoded 5' primer and a J-beta primer mix, a second PCR was run for roughly 6 to 12 cycles. Each CDR3 protein gets one entry after TCRdb re-called the 5' RACE reads with MiXCR. The sample includes fewer than 900,000 distinct CDR3 sequences, roughly 44% seen only once; the top ten take around 20%. The sample was blood. The receptors here all came from a woman between 55 and 75 years old in good health.

This chain links TRBV20-1 with TRBJ1-2, with a tentative D call TRBD1 (5 bases). CDR1 is DFQATT, CDR2 SNEGSKA, per germline (reference sequence). CDR3 length: 13 amino acids. The CDR3 DNA follows: TGCAGCTCAACGGCCGGGGCAAACTATGGCTACACCTTC. It encodes CSSTAGANYGYTF.

This clonotype was picked up a small number of times. The chain has TRBV7-6 and TRBJ2-3, with D possibly being TRBD2 (5 bases). Germline CDR1 SGHVS, CDR2 FNYEAQ. The CDR3 runs to 17 residues. V lost 5 bases, J lost 4 bases, and 22 bases lay in between. The CDR3 DNA follows: TGTGCCAGCAGCGGTCATCTGGACCCGGGGAGATCAGATACGCAGTATTTT. The encoded protein is CASSGHLDPGRSDTQYF.

This clonotype came up a few times. This chain joins TRBV28 and TRBJ2-7; 7 bases are a match to TRBD1. J gave up 3 bases and V 8 bases, and 13 bases lay outside the gene matches. This CDR3 is 15 amino acids long. Germline loops: CDR1 MDHEN, CDR2 SYDVKM. The CDR3 DNA sequence: TGTGCCAGCCCGGGACAGCCTTACCTTGACTACGAGCAGTACTTC. Its translation is CASPGQPYLDYEQYF.

The chain has TRBV20-1 and TRBJ1-1; 9 nucleotides match TRBD1. The germline CDR1 and CDR2 sequences are DFQATT and SNEGSKA (reference sequence). The CDR3 totals 13 residues. The ends lost 6 bases at V and 5 bases at J; junction bases unmatched: 7. CDR3 nucleotide sequence: TGCAGTGCCGGGACAGGGTTTAGGACTGAAGCTTTCTTT. It specifies CSAGTGFRTEAFF.